This record concerns one T cell receptor (beta chain) sequence. Per the original data handling: Nucleated cell counts were estimated from reference gene primer amplification. The table came from immunoSEQ multiplex PCR; TCRdb's copy has only in-frame clones and leaves some out. The V and J calls and clone size were taken over from that table, and D and trimming were inferred from the DNA. The repertoire includes around 110,000 clones, roughly 88% of them detected once, and about 6.8% sits in the top ten. Trimming took off 3 bases at V and 0 bases at J, with 9 bases between the two ends. The CDR3 is made up of 15 amino acids. CDR1 and CDR2 (germline): SGHTA, FQGNSA. This sample was included in a study of blood T cell repertoires in COVID-19. At the level of the study: Samples of COVID-19 (acute and convalescent) were obtained from the United States, Italy and Spain. PBMCs, B-cell-depleted T cells, or T cells provided the cDNA or gDNA that made up the material.

Sequencing used peripheral blood. The receptor was derived from a man between 50 and 59 years old with active or convalescent COVID-19. This chain joins TRBV7-2 and TRBJ2-1; TRBD1 is a possible D gene (6 bases). CDR3: CASSFTGYSYNEQFF. CDR3 DNA sequence: TGTGCCAGCAGCTTTACAGGGTACTCCTACAATGAGCAGTTCTTC.